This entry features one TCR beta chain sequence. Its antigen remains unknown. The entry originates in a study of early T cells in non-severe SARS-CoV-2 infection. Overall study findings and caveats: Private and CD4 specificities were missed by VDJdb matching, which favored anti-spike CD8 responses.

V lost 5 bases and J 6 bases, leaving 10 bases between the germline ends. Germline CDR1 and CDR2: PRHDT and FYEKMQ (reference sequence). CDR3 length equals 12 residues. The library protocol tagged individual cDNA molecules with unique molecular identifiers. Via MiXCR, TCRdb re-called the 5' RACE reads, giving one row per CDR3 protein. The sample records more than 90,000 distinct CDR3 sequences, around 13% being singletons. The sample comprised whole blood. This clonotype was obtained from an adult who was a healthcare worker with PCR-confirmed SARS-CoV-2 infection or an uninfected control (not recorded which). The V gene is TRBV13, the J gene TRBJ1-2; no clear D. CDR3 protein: CASSLSANGYTF. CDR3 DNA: TGTGCCAGCAGCCTATCGGCTAATGGCTACACCTTC.